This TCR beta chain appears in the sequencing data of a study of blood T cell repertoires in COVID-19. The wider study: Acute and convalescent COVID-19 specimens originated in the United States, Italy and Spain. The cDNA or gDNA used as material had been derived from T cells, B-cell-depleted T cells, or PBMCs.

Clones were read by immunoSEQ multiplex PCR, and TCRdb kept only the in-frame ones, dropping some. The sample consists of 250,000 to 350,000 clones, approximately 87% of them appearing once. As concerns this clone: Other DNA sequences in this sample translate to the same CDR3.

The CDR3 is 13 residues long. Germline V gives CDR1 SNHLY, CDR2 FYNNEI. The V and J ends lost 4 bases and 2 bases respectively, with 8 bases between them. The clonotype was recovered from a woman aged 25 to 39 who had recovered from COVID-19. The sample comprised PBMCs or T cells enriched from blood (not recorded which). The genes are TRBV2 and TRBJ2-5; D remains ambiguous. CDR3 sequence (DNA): TGTGCCAGCAGTGTTGGCAGACAAGAGACCCAGTACTTC. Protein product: CASSVGRQETQYF.